A single sample gave rise to the 10 T cell receptor beta chains below, sequenced in a study of cytomegalovirus exposure and HLA in healthy donors. 13 Jbeta primers and 60 Vbeta primers were used for the PCR. The repertoire was sequenced with immunoSEQ multiplex PCR; TCRdb's copy has only in-frame clones and lacks some. Its table records around 100,000 clones. The sequenced sample consisted of PBMCs. These receptors all come from a man in his fifties in good health and CMV-seronegative.

The chain carries TRBV6-5 and TRBJ1-1; 7 bases are shared with TRBD1. V trimming: 3 bases; J trimming: 8 bases; junction bases outside the gene matches: 6. The CDR3 runs to 13 residues. Germline lookup yields CDR1 MNHEY and CDR2 SVGAGI. In DNA form, the CDR3 reads TGTGCCAGCAGTTATAACAGGGGTCGGGAAGCTTTCTTT. It translates to CASSYNRGREAFF.

CDR3 region: CASSLRPGLDTQYF. In DNA, the CDR3 is TGTGCCAGCAGCCTTCGACCGGGGTTAGATACGCAGTATTTT. This chain connects TRBV5-4 to TRBJ2-3, with D maybe TRBD2 (5 bases). Per the germline V gene, CDR1 is SGHNT and CDR2 is YYREEE (reference sequence). The CDR3 sequence is 14 residues long. Trimming stripped 4 bases from V and 5 bases from J, with 14 bases between.

The chain recombines TRBV10-3 with TRBJ2-3, with D uncertain. V was shortened by 4 bases and J by 1 base, with 21 bases between the two germline ends. The germline CDR1 and CDR2 sequences are ENHRY and SYGVKD. This CDR3 has 18 amino acids. DNA for the CDR3: TGTGCCATCAGTGCCGCCCGTGGTCTGACCCGGGGCACAGATACGCAGTATTTT. Residues: CAISAARGLTRGTDTQYF.

The chain combines TRBV6-1 with TRBJ2-3; D not resolved. Trimming pared 0 bases from V and 11 bases from J, leaving 6 bases between. CDR3 length: 11 residues. Germline V CDR1 and CDR2: MNHNS, SASEGT. In DNA, the CDR3 is TGTGCCAGCAGTGAAGCGTATATGCAGTATTTT. It encodes CASSEAYMQYF.

The genes are TRBV10-3 and TRBJ1-1, with D perhaps matching TRBD1 (6 bases). The CDR3 totals 13 residues. Germline loops: CDR1 ENHRY, CDR2 SYGVKD. Trimming stripped 10 bases from V and 0 bases from J, with 12 bases between. The CDR3 spells CARSRGLNTEAFF. DNA for the CDR3: TGTGCCAGATCCAGGGGTTTGAACACTGAAGCTTTCTTT.

This chain connects TRBV7-9 to TRBJ1-5; D remains unclear. Germline V gene lookup returns CDR1 SEHNR and CDR2 FQNEAQ (reference sequence). The V and J ends lost 5 bases and 3 bases respectively, with 8 bases between them. The CDR3 loop spans 13 amino acids. The CDR3 is CASSAGINQPQHF. The CDR3 nucleotides read TGTGCCAGCAGCGCCGGGATCAATCAGCCCCAGCATTTT.

The chain combines TRBV5-4 with TRBJ2-5, with D perhaps matching TRBD1 (5 bases). V lost 0 bases to trimming and J lost 0 bases, with 9 bases between them. The CDR3 consists of 15 residues. CDR1 is SGHNT and CDR2 is YYREEE in the germline V gene (reference sequence). The CDR3 protein is CASSLARRDQETQYF. The DNA of the CDR3 is TGTGCCAGCAGCTTGGCACGCAGGGACCAAGAGACCCAGTACTTC.

J is TRBJ2-3 and V is TRBV5-1; TRBD1 matches 7 bases. V trimming: 0 bases; J trimming: 1 base; junction bases outside the gene matches: 5. This CDR3 has 16 residues. In germline, CDR1 is SGHRS, CDR2 YFSETQ. The CDR3 bases are TGCGCCAGCAGCTTGGCGCCCGGGACAGGCACAGATACGCAGTATTTT. Protein product: CASSLAPGTGTDTQYF.

The CDR3 reads CASSLDSHNQPQHF. The DNA for the CDR3 is TGTGCCAGCTCGCTGGACAGCCACAATCAGCCCCAGCATTTT. The chain uses TRBV18 and TRBJ1-5, with D possibly being TRBD1 (6 bases). Trimming took off 6 bases at V and 3 bases at J, with 12 bases between the two ends. CDR3 length: 14 amino acids. Germline values: CDR1 KGHSH, CDR2 LQKENI.

The chain joins TRBV12-5 to TRBJ1-4; 7 bases agree with TRBD1. The V gene end was trimmed by 7 bases and the J gene end by 6 bases; junction bases not matched to a gene: 8. CDR3 length: 14 amino acids. CDR1 LGHNT and CDR2 FRNRAP come from the germline V gene. CDR3 nucleotides: TGTGCTAGTGCCCCGACAGGGCGGCATGAAAAACTGTTTTTT. Residues: CASAPTGRHEKLFF. Based on the CDR3 plus reference TRBV12-5 and TRBJ1-4, the full variable domain is DARVTQTPRHKVTEMGQEVTMRCQPILGHNTVFWYRQTMMQGLELLAYFRNRAPLDDSGMPKDRFSAEMPDATLATLKIQPSEPRDSAVYFCASAPTGRHEKLFFGSGTQLSVL.